A single sample gave rise to the 10 T cell receptor beta chains below, sequenced in a study of T-cell reconstitution after alpha-beta-depleted transplantation in children. A library of TCRbeta sequences, prepared with unique molecular identifiers, was generated. TCRdb analysed the PCR reads with MiXCR anew, one entry per CDR3 protein. The data contain about 150,000 distinct CDR3 sequences, 8.5% to 10% of them singletons. Source: PBMCs, mostly from graft donor cells, taken 180 days after TCRalphabeta/CD19-depleted stem cell transplant. The origin of the receptors is a female patient aged 2-10 years who had a stem cell transplant for congenital amegakaryocytic thrombocytopenia, so the T cells may come from the graft donor.

This clonotype was seen a handful of times. This chain uses TRBV20-1 with TRBJ2-1; tentative D call: TRBD2 (6 bases). The CDR3 covers 16 residues. CDR1 and CDR2 (germline): DFQATT, SNEGSKA (reference sequence). V dropped 0 bases and J dropped 5 bases, with 17 bases sitting between them. The CDR3 region is CSARDAPGSENNEQFF. The CDR3 region has the DNA TGCAGTGCTAGAGATGCTCCCGGGAGCGAAAACAATGAGCAGTTCTTC.

This clonotype was seen at least ten times. The chain combines TRBV12-5 with TRBJ2-2; 9 positions match TRBD1. J gave up 5 bases and V 6 bases, and 10 bases lay outside the gene matches. This CDR3 contains 16 residues. Per the germline V gene, CDR1 is LGHNT and CDR2 is FRNRAP. CDR3 DNA: TGTGCTAGTGGCTCGGGACAGGGTGAGGGGACCGGGGAGCTGTTTTTT. Protein sequence: CASGSGQGEGTGELFF.

This clonotype was observed once. The chain links TRBV30 to TRBJ2-4; D ambiguous. The CDR3 runs to 16 residues. Germline lookup yields CDR1 GTSNPN and CDR2 SVGIG (reference sequence). Trimming stripped 0 bases from V and 0 bases from J, with 12 bases between. CDR3 amino acids: CAWSVPRILAKNIQYF. The CDR3 DNA reads as TGTGCCTGGAGTGTACCTAGGATCTTAGCCAAAAACATTCAGTACTTC.

This clonotype was seen a few times. This chain links TRBV20-1 with TRBJ2-1, with D tentatively TRBD2 (7 bases). Trimming cost V 5 bases and J 1 base, with 18 bases left between them. The CDR3 is 16 residues long. Germline V gives CDR1 DFQATT, CDR2 SNEGSKA (reference sequence). This CDR3 reads CSALPMGGASYNEQFF. The CDR3 DNA reads TGCAGTGCTCTCCCGATGGGGGGGGCATCCTACAATGAGCAGTTCTTC.

This clonotype was counted many times. The V and J genes are TRBV5-1 and TRBJ1-1; D may be TRBD1 (6 bases). Germline CDR1 SGHRS, CDR2 YFSETQ. The CDR3 covers 15 residues. Trimming took 4 bases from V and 0 from J, leaving 13 bases between them. This chain's CDR3 is CASSKLTGMNTEAFF. CDR3 bases: TGCGCCAGCAGCAAGCTGACAGGCATGAACACTGAAGCTTTCTTT.

At least ten counts were recorded for this clonotype. This chain connects TRBV4-2 to TRBJ2-7, with 13 bases lining up with TRBD2. The CDR3 extends over 16 amino acids. Germline CDR1 LGHNA, CDR2 YNFKEQ. J was trimmed by 7 bases and V by 4 bases; bases with no gene match: 10. The CDR3 loop is CASSLTTSGGPWEQYF. CDR3 coding DNA: TGTGCCAGCAGCCTTACGACTAGCGGGGGGCCGTGGGAGCAGTACTTC.

This CDR3 reads CASSQPWDLTKGSYEQYF. In nucleotides, the CDR3 is TGCGCCAGCAGCCAGCCTTGGGACCTCACAAAGGGTTCCTACGAGCAGTACTTC. The chain links TRBV4-1 to TRBJ2-7, with D possibly called TRBD1 or TRBD2 (5 bases each). The germline CDR1 and CDR2 sequences are MGHRA and YSYEKL. This CDR3 is built from 18 residues. V dropped 3 bases and J dropped 1 base, with 22 bases sitting between them.

This clonotype was found many times. The rearrangement links TRBV5-1 to TRBJ2-5, with a tentative D call TRBD2 (5 bases). Germline loops: CDR1 SGHRS, CDR2 YFSETQ. This CDR3 contains 15 residues. The germline V and J ends were trimmed by 7 bases and 5 bases, with 21 bases remaining between them. CDR3 residues: CASANWESRRETQYF. CDR3 sequence (DNA): TGCGCCAGCGCTAACTGGGAGTCCCGCCGGGAGACCCAGTACTTC. Looking up the rest from reference TRBV5-1 and TRBJ2-5 gives the full variable domain: KAGVTQTPRYLIKTRGQQVTLSCSPISGHRSVSWYQQTPGQGLQFLFEYFSETQRNKGNFPGRFSGRQFSNSRSEMNVSTLELGDSALYLCASANWESRRETQYFGPGTRLLVL.

The chain employs TRBV7-6 and TRBJ2-7, with unresolved D. This CDR3 spans 14 amino acids. Trimming cost V 1 base and J 6 bases, with 13 bases left between them. Germline CDR1 reads SGHVS; CDR2 reads FNYEAQ. The CDR3, as DNA: TGTGCCAGCAGCTTAGACTGGAACCTAGGCGAGCAGTACTTC. Translated, it gives CASSLDWNLGEQYF.

The table lists this clonotype with a few counts. The rearrangement links TRBV30 to TRBJ1-1, with TRBD1 matching over 7 bases. The junction had 7 bases not matched to a gene; V was cut back by 5 bases and J by 4 bases. The CDR3 extends over 13 amino acids. Germline V lookup: CDR1 GTSNPN, CDR2 SVGIG (reference sequence). CDR3 loop: CAWGTGVGTEAFF. The CDR3 nucleotides are TGTGCCTGGGGAACAGGGGTCGGCACTGAAGCTTTCTTT.